The rows below give T cell receptor beta chains drawn from one sample of a study of PD-1 blockade in classical Hodgkin lymphoma. Profiling relied on immunoSEQ multiplex PCR, and the TCRdb table lists in-frame clones only, not all of them. Among tens of thousands of clones, 76% were seen once, and the ten largest hold approximately 11%. The input for sequencing was peripheral blood mononuclear cells (PBMCs), taken at baseline. These receptors were taken from a human donor with classical Hodgkin lymphoma. CDR3s include the opening cysteine and the closing phenylalanine or tryptophan. Only part of the rows carry a size: once, few, many, or a class if the clone is expanded.

size	V	CDR3
-	TRBV9	CASSVQGADTEAFF
-	TRBV18	CASSLLSEKLFF
-	TRBV10-1	CASSENIFYEQYF
-	TRBV6-4	CASSDRASGAYNEQFF
-	TRBV11-2	CASRRGQAGSPLHF
-	TRBV7-3	CASSPQRGELFF
-	TRBV10-3	CAISEFATGGLLTEQFF
-	TRBV7-9	CASSLPDQPNEQFF
-	TRBV9	CASSKGTPVPGLSYEQYF
-	TRBV7-9	CASSLRVPEAFF
once	TRBV2	CASLGLAERRYEQYF
-	TRBV7-2	CASSFGLAGGELFF
once	TRBV5-1	CASSLAEQGTYAAKTEAFF
-	TRBV2	CASSVRGYEQYF
-	TRBV7-9	CASSLAGARYEQYF
-	TRBV29-1	CSVEDVAFTDTQYF
-	TRBV6-5	CASSRLLQGETQYF
-	TRBV6-1	CASILDRSSYEQYF
few	TRBV6-6	CASSYSTPSETQYF
-	TRBV27	CASSPLLPYSYEQYF
few	TRBV5-4	CASSPTSLPETQYF
-	TRBV6-5	CASSLYSGTKYEQYF
few	TRBV19	CASQLNTEAFF
-	TRBV7-8	CASSLGVSFSGNTIYF
few	TRBV7-9	CASSPRAGDHRAFF
-	TRBV19	CASSIRGREYGYTF
-	TRBV5-1	CASSSQRAQYF
-	TRBV4-2	CASSQDRRDRGFESEKLFF
-	TRBV5-5	CASSLGLAFEQFF